This T cell receptor (beta chain) was observed in a study of early T cells in non-severe SARS-CoV-2 infection. For the study at large: Investigators sequenced bulk RNA drawn from unsorted whole blood, and chains remained unpaired.

General study points: Missing private and CD4 specificities, VDJdb matching favored anti-spike CD8 responses.

Remarks on this clonotype: Its matching antigen is unknown.

Individual cDNA molecules each received unique molecular identifiers attached to them. TCRdb fed the 5' RACE reads into MiXCR, producing one record per CDR3 protein. The table lists around 60,000 distinct CDR3 sequences, roughly a tenth of them singletons. This TCR came from an adult who was a healthcare worker with PCR-confirmed SARS-CoV-2 infection or an uninfected control (not recorded which). The sequencing sample was made of whole blood.

CDR3 sequence (DNA): TGCAGCGTACATACAGGGGTTACCTACGAGCAGTACTTC. This translates into CSVHTGVTYEQYF. The V gene is TRBV29-1, the J gene TRBJ2-7, with 7 nucleotides matching TRBD1. The CDR3 has 13 amino acids. The germline CDR1 and CDR2 sequences are SQVTM and ANQGSEA. V lost 6 bases and J lost 2; bases outside the gene matches: 7.